One sample yielded the 4 T cell receptor beta chains listed below, sequenced in a study of blood T cells in healthy people across ages (dated by TCRdb to the mid-2010s). The method behind the library was 5' RACE. Sequencing instrument: Illumina HiSeq 2500. The second PCR ran for roughly 6 to 11 cycles and used a J-beta primer mix along with a sample-barcoded 5' primer. TCRdb itself trimmed the public reads at Q25 with fastp, ran MiXCR and retained productive beta chains. Rows with one shared CDR3 protein collapse into an entry with the most common genes and DNA. This sample holds some 1.5 million distinct CDR3 sequences; 25% to 30% were observed only once. The top ten hold 7.7% of the sample. Material for sequencing was blood. The receptors originated from a woman aged 30 to 39 in good health.

The chain carries TRBV7-9 and TRBJ2-2; D is undetermined. The CDR3 has 12 amino acids. Trimming left V 8 bases short and J 4 bases short, with 8 bases between. Germline CDR1 is SEHNR and CDR2 is FQNEAQ (reference sequence). CDR3: CASFLGTGELFF. CDR3 bases: TGTGCCAGCTTCCTGGGCACCGGGGAGCTGTTTTTT.

V usage is TRBV7-2 and J usage is TRBJ2-3, with TRBD2 matching over 9 bases. Unmatched junction bases numbered 7, after V lost 5 bases and J lost 1 base. Germline V gene data show CDR1 as SGHTA and CDR2 as FQGNSA. The CDR3 has 16 residues. The CDR3 protein is CASSKRAGGRTDTQYF. Written as DNA, the CDR3 is TGTGCCAGCAGCAAAAGAGCGGGGGGACGCACAGATACGCAGTATTTT.

The J gene is TRBJ2-1, the V gene TRBV12-3 or TRBV12-4; 9 nucleotides align to TRBD2. The CDR3 has 15 amino acids. V was pared by 2 bases and J by 8 bases, with 7 bases of the junction left unmatched. CDR3 nucleotides: TGTGCCAGCAGTTTACTAGCGGGACCCCACGATGAGCAGTTCTTC. It encodes CASSLLAGPHDEQFF.

The table lists this clonotype with many counts. CDR3 in DNA: TGTGCCAGCAGTAGGGGTCCCTACGAGCAGTACTTC. It encodes CASSRGPYEQYF. The chain uses TRBV28 and TRBJ2-7; D might be TRBD1 (5 bases). V dropped 5 bases and J dropped 2 bases, with 7 bases sitting between them. CDR1 and CDR2 from the germline V gene are MDHEN and SYDVKM. The length of the CDR3 is 12 residues.